This is a list of T cell receptor beta chains from one sample in a study of T cells in Graves' hyperthyroidism and ophthalmopathy. Via MiXCR, TCRdb re-called the multiplex PCR reads, giving one row per CDR3 protein. The profile covers fewer than 850,000 distinct CDR3 sequences, with 15% to 20% appearing a single time and about 16% taken by the ten largest. The sample consisted of blood. The receptors derive from a man over 45 with Graves' hyperthyroidism. The CDR3 runs from the conserved cysteine through the conserved F or W. The order of the fields is V gene, D gene, clone size, J gene, CDR3 DNA, CDR3 protein. D genes are given only for firm matches. Clone size appears in some rows only: once, few, many, or a class for an expanded clone.

TRBV11-2	-	-	TRBJ1-1	TGTGCCAGCAGCTTAGTTGGTGGCAGGGCGAACACTGAAGCTTTCTTT	CASSLVGGRANTEAFF
TRBV27	TRBD2	many	TRBJ2-7	TGTGCCAGGAGGACTAGCTACGAGCAGTACTTC	CARRTSYEQYF
TRBV7-2	-	-	TRBJ2-1	TGTGCCAGCACCGGCGTAGGCAATGAGCAGTTCTTC	CASTGVGNEQFF
TRBV4-2	-	few	TRBJ1-1	TGTGCCAGCAGCGTGGAGGGAGGGAGCGGCACTGAAGCTTTCTTT	CASSVEGGSGTEAFF
TRBV27	-	-	TRBJ1-5	TGTGCCAGCTCCTTCGGCGGGAAGAATCAGCCCCAGCATTTT	CASSFGGKNQPQHF
TRBV19	-	-	TRBJ2-6	TGTGCCAGTAGTATACAACAGGGTGGTGGGGCCAACGTCCTGACTTTC	CASSIQQGGGANVLTF
TRBV7-9	-	many	TRBJ2-5	TGTGCCAGAGCGGCGGAGGGAGGTGGTTGGGAGACCCAGTACTTC	CARAAEGGGWETQYF
TRBV28	TRBD1	-	TRBJ1-2	TGTGCCAGCAGTTCCCCCGGGACAGGGGATAACTATGGCTACACCTTC	CASSSPGTGDNYGYTF
TRBV28	-	-	TRBJ2-7	TGTGCCAGAGTCCCGGGACAGGGGGAGCCTAGCGGGAGTCGGTACGAGCAGTACTTC	CARVPGQGEPSGSRYEQYF
TRBV25-1	-	-	TRBJ1-4	TGTGCCAGCAGTGCGGGGGCAGCAGGAGAAAAACTGTTTTTT	CASSAGAAGEKLFF
TRBV4-1	-	few	TRBJ2-7	TGCGCCAGCAGCCAAGATTTGGTCAGGAGCTCCTACGAGCAGTACTTC	CASSQDLVRSSYEQYF
TRBV9	-	-	TRBJ2-7	TGTGCCAGCAGCGCGGACGGGCTTAGAAGGGGCGAGCAGTACTTC	CASSADGLRRGEQYF
TRBV20-1	-	-	TRBJ1-1	TGCAGCACCCCTACAGTGAACACTGAAGCTTTCTTT	CSTPTVNTEAFF
TRBV3-1	TRBD2	few	TRBJ2-7	TGTGCCAGCAGCCATGGGACTAGCGGGCCGTCCTACGAGCAGTACTTC	CASSHGTSGPSYEQYF
TRBV12-3/TRBV12-4	TRBD2	many	TRBJ2-5	TGTGCCAGCAGTTTCAGTCTAGCGGGAGGGAGGGGAGAGACCCAGTACTTC	CASSFSLAGGRGETQYF
TRBV20-1	TRBD1	once	TRBJ1-2	TGCAGTGCCCGGGACAGGGGCCCTGGGGGTAACTATGGCTACACCTTC	CSARDRGPGGNYGYTF
TRBV5-1	TRBD2	-	TRBJ2-7	TGCGCCAGCAGCTTGGGGTCAGCGGGAGTACCCGAGCAGTACTTC	CASSLGSAGVPEQYF
TRBV14	-	many	TRBJ1-1	TGTGCCAGCAGCCAAGACATGGGGGACACTGAAGCTTTCTTT	CASSQDMGDTEAFF
TRBV25-1	TRBD1	-	TRBJ2-6	TGTGCCAGCAGTGGGGACAGGGGGCGAGGGGCCAACGTCCTGACTTTC	CASSGDRGRGANVLTF
TRBV5-4	-	-	TRBJ2-2	TGTGCCAGCAGCGCTGGAGGGCCGGACACCGGGGAGCTGTTTTTT	CASSAGGPDTGELFF
TRBV28	-	many	TRBJ2-3	TGTGCCAGCAGTTCCTCCGGGGCCGAAAAGACAGATACGCAGTATTTT	CASSSSGAEKTDTQYF
TRBV2	-	-	TRBJ2-5	TGTGCCAGCAGCTCCTCGGACGGACTCCAAGAGACCCAGTACTTC	CASSSSDGLQETQYF